The 29 T cell receptor beta chains in this list originate from one sample, sequenced in a study of patients and donors after allogeneic stem cell transplantation. Each CDR3 protein is one row after TCRdb ran MiXCR on the RT-PCR reads. This table holds about 110,000 distinct CDR3 sequences, roughly 37% found once. Sequencing was carried out using blood, either unsorted or a sorted T cell fraction (not recorded which). The receptor source for this set is a human donor who was either an allogeneic HSCT recipient or a stem cell or donor lymphocyte infusion donor (not recorded which). It is not recorded whose cells these are; they may come from a transplant donor.

V is TRBV20-1 and J is TRBJ2-3; 10 bases align to TRBD2. Germline V gene data show CDR1 as DFQATT and CDR2 as SNEGSKA (reference sequence). V dropped 2 bases and J dropped 0; count of bases not matched to a gene: 5. The CDR3 totals 16 residues. The CDR3 bases are TGCAGTGCTAGAAGGTTAGCGGGAGGCAGCACAGATACGCAGTATTTT. As protein: CSARRLAGGSTDTQYF.

The chain links TRBV20-1 to TRBJ2-1, with a weak D call TRBD2 (6 bases). The germline gives CDR1 DFQATT, CDR2 SNEGSKA (reference sequence). The V and J ends lost 7 bases and 6 bases respectively, with 22 bases between them. This CDR3 region has 15 residues. CDR3 nucleotide sequence: TGCAGTGTCGCAAGGGGACTGTTCCTACTCAATGAGCAGTTCTTC. This gives the protein CSVARGLFLLNEQFF.

This clonotype was counted only a few times. The rearrangement joins TRBV27 to TRBJ1-6; no clear D gene. Germline V gene lookup returns CDR1 MNHEY and CDR2 SMNVEV (reference sequence). The CDR3 has 15 residues. V lost 3 bases, J lost 4 bases, and 10 bases lay in between. The chain's CDR3 is CASSFRAVYNSPLHF. CDR3 bases: TGTGCCAGCAGTTTTCGGGCAGTTTATAATTCACCCCTCCACTTT.

The chain joins TRBV5-1 to TRBJ1-2; no clear D gene. The length of the CDR3 is 13 residues. The germline V and J ends were trimmed by 2 bases and 2 bases, with 7 bases remaining between them. Germline-derived CDR1 and CDR2 are SGHRS and YFSETQ. The CDR3 protein is CASSLRENYGYTF. The CDR3 DNA follows: TGCGCCAGCAGCTTAAGGGAGAACTATGGCTACACCTTC.

The chain uses TRBV5-6 and TRBJ1-3; D remains ambiguous. The germline V gene encodes CDR1 SGHDT and CDR2 YYEEEE. The V end lost 3 bases, the J end lost 4 bases, and 5 bases lay between the germline ends. CDR3 size: 12 residues. CDR3 loop: CASSSRGNTIYF. The CDR3 nucleotides are TGTGCCAGCAGCTCCCGAGGAAACACCATATATTTT.

The genes are TRBV5-1 and TRBJ2-2; no clear D gene. V lost 0 bases and J 7 bases, leaving 4 bases between the germline ends. CDR3 size: 12 residues. Germline lookup yields CDR1 SGHRS and CDR2 YFSETQ. The CDR3 region has the DNA TGCGCCAGCAGCTTGGTAGGCGGGGAGCTGTTTTTT. Protein: CASSLVGGELFF.

V is TRBV4-3 and J is TRBJ1-4, with 7 bases identical to TRBD1. The length of the CDR3 is 17 residues. In germline, CDR1 is LGHNA, CDR2 YSLEER. Trimming at V came to 4 bases and at J to 7 bases, leaving 15 bases not matched to a gene. As DNA, the CDR3 is TGCGCCAGCAGCCCCGCCACCCTACAGGGGCTCCGTGAAAAACTGTTTTTT. Its translation: CASSPATLQGLREKLFF.

This clonotype was seen at least ten times. V and J are TRBV12-3 or TRBV12-4 and TRBJ1-5, with a tentative D call TRBD1 (5 bases). Trimming removed 6 bases at V and 5 bases at J, with 11 bases between. There are 13 residues in the CDR3. The CDR3 DNA reads TGTGCCAGCAGAACAGGATTGTATCAGCCCCAGCATTTT. Protein sequence: CASRTGLYQPQHF.

The V gene is TRBV5-1, the J gene TRBJ2-3; 8 positions match TRBD2. The V gene's germline CDR1 is SGHRS and CDR2 YFSETQ. V was clipped by 2 bases and J by 7 bases; unmatched bases: 3. There are 13 residues in the CDR3. The CDR3 DNA reads as TGCGCCAGCAGCTTACCTAGCGGGTATACGCAGTATTTT. Amino acid sequence: CASSLPSGYTQYF.

V gene TRBV6-2 or TRBV6-3 combines with J gene TRBJ2-3, with 7 bases matching TRBD2. This CDR3 has 12 residues. V shed 5 bases, J shed 11 bases, and the junction held 7 bases outside the gene matches. The germline CDR1 and CDR2 sequences are MNHEY and SVGEGT. CDR3 sequence (DNA): TGTGCCAGCAGTACCGGGACTACGATGCAGTATTTT. This sequence encodes CASSTGTTMQYF.

The CDR3 DNA follows: TGTGCCATCAGTGAGTCGAGGCAGGGAGCTCAGCATTTT. Translating gives CAISESRQGAQHF. The chain employs TRBV10-3 and TRBJ1-5; D is perhaps TRBD1 (5 bases). Trimming stripped 0 bases from V and 13 bases from J, with 13 bases between. This CDR3 region has 13 residues. Germline V gives CDR1 ENHRY, CDR2 SYGVKD.

The rearrangement links TRBV15 to TRBJ1-2; D uncertain. This CDR3 spans 13 amino acids. Germline V gene data show CDR1 as LNHNV and CDR2 as YYDKDF (reference sequence). V was trimmed by 1 base and J by 8 bases, leaving 11 bases between them. The DNA for the CDR3 is TGTGCCACCAGCAGAGTCATGGGAGGCGGCTACACCTTC. The encoded protein is CATSRVMGGGYTF.

This clonotype was detected only a few times. The chain carries TRBV5-1 and TRBJ1-2, with 9 bases lining up with TRBD1. The J segment lost 4 bases and the V segment lost 5 bases, leaving 6 bases of the junction unmatched. The germline V gene encodes CDR1 SGHRS and CDR2 YFSETQ. The CDR3 extends over 14 amino acids. CDR3 sequence (DNA): TGCGCCAGCAGACCCCCGGGACAGGGCTATGGCTACACCTTC. This translates into CASRPPGQGYGYTF.

This clonotype was picked up one time. The rearrangement links TRBV7-2 to TRBJ2-3; 12 bases map to TRBD2. This CDR3 region has 16 residues. Trimming at V came to 4 bases and at J to 3 bases, leaving 5 bases not matched to a gene. CDR1 is SGHTA, CDR2 FQGNSA, per germline. The CDR3 nucleotides are TGTGCCAGCAGCTCCCTAGCGGGAGGGCGTACAGATACGCAGTATTTT. As protein: CASSSLAGGRTDTQYF. Based on the CDR3 plus reference TRBV7-2 and TRBJ2-3, the full variable domain is GAGVSQSPSNKVTEKGKDVELRCDPISGHTALYWYRQSLGQGLEFLIYFQGNSAPDKSGLPSDRFSAERTGGSVSTLTIQRTQQEDSAVYLCASSSLAGGRTDTQYFGPGTRLTVL.

The CDR3: CASSSPTSGNYNEQFF. CDR3 sequence (DNA): TGTGCCAGCAGCTCGCCGACTAGCGGGAACTACAATGAGCAGTTCTTC. The gene calls are TRBV7-2 and TRBJ2-1; 11 bases line up with TRBD2. The ends lost 4 bases at V and 3 bases at J; junction bases unmatched: 5. This CDR3 is built from 16 residues. Germline assignment: CDR1 SGHTA and CDR2 FQGNSA.

The DNA for the CDR3 is TGTGCCACCGCGGACAACTCCTACGAGCAGTACTTC. Amino acid sequence: CATADNSYEQYF. This chain connects TRBV24-1 to TRBJ2-7; tentatively, D is TRBD1 (5 bases). The V and J ends lost 9 bases and 0 bases respectively, with 8 bases between them. In germline, CDR1 is KGHDR, CDR2 SFDVKD. CDR3 size: 12 residues.

The rearrangement uses TRBV3-1 and TRBJ1-1, with D unresolved. CDR1 is LGHDT, CDR2 YNNKEL, per germline (reference sequence). Trimming pared 4 bases from V and 0 bases from J, leaving 9 bases between. The CDR3 is made up of 14 amino acids. The CDR3 region has the DNA TGTGCCAGCAGCCCCTTTCTCCTGAACACTGAAGCTTTCTTT. It codes for CASSPFLLNTEAFF.

The chain links TRBV5-8 to TRBJ1-5, with a tentative D call TRBD1 (6 bases). Trimming stripped 4 bases from V and 7 bases from J, with 9 bases between. The CDR3 extends over 12 amino acids. CDR1 and CDR2 (germline): SGHTS, YDEGEE. The CDR3 loop is CASSQGYQPQHF. DNA of the CDR3: TGTGCCAGCAGCCAGGGGTACCAGCCCCAGCATTTT.

The chain couples TRBV20-1 to TRBJ2-7; D possibly corresponds to TRBD1 (6 bases). The germline gives CDR1 DFQATT, CDR2 SNEGSKA (reference sequence). The V and J ends lost 3 bases and 6 bases respectively, with 18 bases between them. CDR3 length equals 14 residues. DNA of the CDR3: TGCAGTGCTAGGGGGACACCCCTTTATCCCGAGCAGTACTTC. This translates into CSARGTPLYPEQYF.

The gene calls are TRBV10-1 and TRBJ2-1; TRBD2 is a possible D gene (6 bases). The CDR3 has 12 amino acids. Per germline, CDR1 WNHNN and CDR2 SYGVQD (reference sequence). The V end lost 3 bases, the J end lost 7 bases, and 7 bases lay between the germline ends. The CDR3 reads CASSESGNEQFF. In DNA form, the CDR3 reads TGCGCCAGCAGTGAAAGCGGGAATGAGCAGTTCTTC.

As DNA, the CDR3 is TGTGCCAGCAGTTGGGACAGCCACTCGAACACCGGGGAGCTGTTTTTT. The encoded protein is CASSWDSHSNTGELFF. This chain connects TRBV28 to TRBJ2-2, with 7 bases that match TRBD1. CDR3 length: 16 amino acids. CDR1 is MDHEN and CDR2 is SYDVKM in the germline V gene. V gave up 4 bases and J gave up 0 bases; unmatched junction bases: 5.

There are a few counts of this clonotype. This sequence joins TRBV6-6 and TRBJ2-1; no clear D gene. The CDR3 length is 13 residues. Trimming shortened V by 1 base and J by 8 bases, and 9 bases separated the two germline ends. Germline V CDR1 and CDR2: MNHNY, SVGAGI (reference sequence). CDR3 coding DNA: TGTGCCAGCAGTTACTTCCTCCAGCATGAGCAGTTCTTC. The encoded protein is CASSYFLQHEQFF.

The rearrangement links TRBV7-2 to TRBJ2-1; TRBD2 is a possible D gene (5 bases). The CDR3 sequence is 17 residues long. Trimming left V 6 bases short and J 1 base short, with 19 bases between. Germline CDR1 is SGHTA and CDR2 is FQGNSA. CDR3 amino acids: CASRPTMGAQSYNEQFF. The CDR3 bases are TGTGCCAGCAGGCCTACGATGGGAGCGCAATCCTACAATGAGCAGTTCTTC.

The J gene is TRBJ1-6, the V gene TRBV7-8; D perhaps matches TRBD1 (6 bases). Germline V gene lookup returns CDR1 SGHVS and CDR2 FQNEAQ. The CDR3 contains 15 residues. Trimming removed 0 bases at V and 8 bases at J, with 11 bases between. CDR3 residues: CASSLAATGYSPLHF. The CDR3 nucleotides are TGTGCCAGCAGCTTAGCCGCGACAGGATATTCACCCCTCCACTTT.

This clonotype was counted between two and nine times. The chain has TRBV5-1 and TRBJ1-2, with D perhaps TRBD1 (6 bases). The germline V and J ends were trimmed by 2 bases and 7 bases, with 12 bases remaining between them. The CDR3 has 13 residues. The germline CDR1 and CDR2 sequences are SGHRS and YFSETQ. The CDR3 nucleotides are TGCGCCAGCAGCTTATGGGGGGCCACTGGCTACACCTTC. This codes for CASSLWGATGYTF.

This sequence joins TRBV5-1 and TRBJ1-3, with 7 bases fitting TRBD1. The length of the CDR3 is 14 residues. V lost 4 bases and J lost 1; bases outside the gene matches: 2. CDR1 is SGHRS, CDR2 YFSETQ, per germline. The DNA for the CDR3 is TGCGCCAGCAGCGTGACAGGGTCTGGAAACACCATATATTTT. Protein sequence: CASSVTGSGNTIYF. Complete variable domain (other parts from reference TRBV5-1 and TRBJ1-3): KAGVTQTPRYLIKTRGQQVTLSCSPISGHRSVSWYQQTPGQGLQFLFEYFSETQRNKGNFPGRFSGRQFSNSRSEMNVSTLELGDSALYLCASSVTGSGNTIYFGEGSWLTVV.

The chain couples TRBV12-3 or TRBV12-4 to TRBJ2-3; 8 nucleotides align to TRBD2. V trimming: 6 bases; J trimming: 2 bases; junction bases outside the gene matches: 13. The CDR3 extends over 17 amino acids. The CDR3: CASSRDWTSYSTDTQYF. CDR3 bases: TGTGCCAGCAGCCGAGATTGGACTAGCTATTCCACAGATACGCAGTATTTT.

The chain combines TRBV6-5 with TRBJ2-1, with TRBD2 matching 8 bases. The CDR3 has 13 amino acids. The V gene end was trimmed by 2 bases and the J gene end by 8 bases; junction bases not matched to a gene: 2. Per germline, CDR1 MNHEY and CDR2 SVGAGI. The CDR3 coding sequence is TGTGCCAGCAGTTACAGCGGGAGTCATGAGCAGTTCTTC. Protein: CASSYSGSHEQFF.

V and J are TRBV27 and TRBJ1-1, with D hard to call. The V gene lost 6 bases and the J gene lost 5 bases, with 13 bases spanning the gap. This CDR3 has 13 amino acids. CDR1 is MNHEY and CDR2 is SMNVEV in the germline V gene (reference sequence). CDR3 DNA: TGTGCCAGCAGGAAGAGGGTATGGACTGAAGCTTTCTTT. This codes for CASRKRVWTEAFF.